One sample yielded the 32 T cell receptor beta chains listed below, sequenced in a study of cytomegalovirus exposure and HLA in healthy donors. PCR involved 60 Vbeta and 13 Jbeta primers. Data came from immunoSEQ multiplex PCR; TCRdb stores just in-frame clones and leaves some out. The table shows approximately 140,000 clones, with about 78% occurring only once. The sequenced sample consisted of PBMCs. The receptor source for this set is a male donor in good health and CMV-seronegative.

This chain uses TRBV2 with TRBJ2-3; 8 nucleotides agree with TRBD2. V lost 5 bases, J lost 6 bases, and 7 bases stayed unmatched. The CDR3 is 14 amino acids. CDR1 and CDR2 (germline): SNHLY, FYNNEI. In nucleotides, the CDR3 is TGTGCCAGCAGTTTAGGACTAGCAAGGGATACGCAGTATTTT. Translation: CASSLGLARDTQYF.

This chain joins TRBV7-9 and TRBJ2-2; D is perhaps TRBD2 (6 bases). The CDR3 consists of 14 residues. The V end was cut by 3 bases, the J end by 3 bases, with 8 bases between. Germline V lookup: CDR1 SEHNR, CDR2 FQNEAQ (reference sequence). Here the CDR3 DNA reads TGTGCCAGCAGCTTCGGGACTTACACCGGGGAGCTGTTTTTT. Translating it yields CASSFGTYTGELFF.

This sequence joins TRBV5-1 and TRBJ2-3, with a tentative D call TRBD2 (5 bases). The CDR3 runs 16 residues. The V end lost 4 bases, the J end lost 1 base, and 16 bases lay between the germline ends. Germline loops: CDR1 SGHRS, CDR2 YFSETQ. The CDR3 nucleotides read TGCGCCAGCAGCCCTAATTCCGGGATAGGCACAGATACGCAGTATTTT. Protein product: CASSPNSGIGTDTQYF.

V is TRBV5-1 and J is TRBJ2-7, with 10 bases that match TRBD2. CDR3 size: 16 residues. With 4 bases clipped from V and 2 bases from J, the junction kept 9 bases outside the gene matches. Germline V CDR1 and CDR2: SGHRS, YFSETQ. The CDR3 sequence: CASSPTSGATPYEQYF. The DNA of the CDR3 is TGCGCCAGCAGCCCTACTAGCGGGGCTACCCCCTACGAGCAGTACTTC.

This clone was seen only once. The chain employs TRBV4-1 and TRBJ2-1; TRBD2 matches at 7 bases. This CDR3 spans 14 amino acids. Germline lookup yields CDR1 MGHRA and CDR2 YSYEKL. V gave up 6 bases and J gave up 4 bases; unmatched junction bases: 6. The CDR3 reads CASRGGATYNEQFF. The CDR3 nucleotides read TGCGCCAGCAGGGGAGGGGCGACTTACAATGAGCAGTTCTTC.

This clone was seen a few times. The gene calls are TRBV29-1 and TRBJ2-1; 12 bases are shared with TRBD2. The V segment lost 8 bases and the J segment 8 bases; nucleotides outside the gene matches: 4. The CDR3 extends over 12 amino acids. In germline, CDR1 is SQVTM, CDR2 ANQGSEA. In DNA form, the CDR3 reads TGCAGCTCTAGCGGGGGGGCTGATGAGCAGTTCTTC. Protein: CSSSGGADEQFF.

In nucleotides, the CDR3 is TGTGCCAGTAGTCCCGAATTGGGGCCCAGGGGAAATTCACCCCTCCACTTT. Translated, it gives CASSPELGPRGNSPLHF. V is TRBV19 and J is TRBJ1-6; D may be TRBD1 (6 bases). The CDR3 runs to 17 residues. Per germline, CDR1 LNHDA and CDR2 SQIVND (reference sequence). V lost 5 bases and J lost 7, with 21 bases in between. Based on the CDR3 plus reference TRBV19 and TRBJ1-6, the full variable domain is DGGITQSPKYLFRKEGQNVTLSCEQNLNHDAMYWYRQDPGQGLRLIYYSQIVNDFQKGDIAEGYSVSREKKESFPLTVTSAQKNPTAFYLCASSPELGPRGNSPLHFGNGTRLTVT.

The chain uses TRBV7-6 and TRBJ2-3; D perhaps matches TRBD1 (5 bases). Germline assignment: CDR1 SGHVS and CDR2 FNYEAQ. Deletions cut 2 bases from V and 6 bases from J, with 6 bases between. The CDR3 totals 12 residues. The CDR3 coding sequence is TGTGCCAGCAGCTTAAAGGGGGATACGCAGTATTTT. Protein product: CASSLKGDTQYF.

J is TRBJ2-7 and V is TRBV4-1; 7 nucleotides line up with TRBD1. This CDR3 has 14 amino acids. The V gene end was trimmed by 4 bases and the J gene end by 5 bases; junction bases not matched to a gene: 8. Germline-derived CDR1 and CDR2 are MGHRA and YSYEKL. The CDR3 is CASSRTPTGDEQYF. The CDR3 DNA follows: TGCGCCAGCAGCCGAACCCCTACAGGGGACGAGCAGTACTTC.

This clone was observed once. The rearrangement uses TRBV10-3 and TRBJ1-1; a weak D match, TRBD1 (5 bases). Per the germline V gene, CDR1 is ENHRY and CDR2 is SYGVKD. The length of the CDR3 is 14 residues. Trimming removed 1 base at V and 6 bases at J, with 12 bases between. CDR3 residues: CAISEWGREAEAFF. CDR3 sequence (DNA): TGTGCCATCAGTGAGTGGGGCAGGGAGGCTGAAGCTTTCTTT.

J is TRBJ2-3 and V is TRBV4-2; TRBD2 matches 8 bases. Germline CDR1 LGHNA, CDR2 YNFKEQ. Unmatched junction bases numbered 7, after V lost 2 bases and J lost 6 bases. The CDR3 has 15 amino acids. The CDR3 DNA is TGTGCCAGCAGCCAATACGAGCGGGGGTTGGATACGCAGTATTTT. It is translated as CASSQYERGLDTQYF.

The rearrangement links TRBV5-1 to TRBJ1-6; D is uncertain. Deletions cut 0 bases from V and 11 bases from J, with 12 bases between. This CDR3 has 14 amino acids. The germline CDR1 and CDR2 sequences are SGHRS and YFSETQ. The CDR3 DNA reads as TGCGCCAGCAGCTTGGAAGCTGCGTTCCCACCCCTCCACTTT. This gives the protein CASSLEAAFPPLHF.

The chain links TRBV6-5 to TRBJ2-7, with 8 bases aligning to TRBD2. The CDR3 spans 13 residues. With 8 bases clipped from V and 7 bases from J, the junction kept 10 bases outside the gene matches. CDR1 MNHEY and CDR2 SVGAGI come from the germline V gene. The CDR3 coding sequence is TGTGCCAGCGGTTCCCAACTAGCGGTAGAGCAGTACTTC. It specifies CASGSQLAVEQYF.

The chain employs TRBV9 and TRBJ1-3; no clear D gene. Per germline, CDR1 SGDLS and CDR2 YYNGEE. The ends were cut back, 0 bases at V and 3 bases at J, with 10 bases in the middle. This CDR3 region has 15 residues. This CDR3 reads CASSVASRFGNTIYF. The CDR3 coding sequence is TGTGCCAGCAGCGTAGCAAGCCGTTTTGGAAACACCATATATTTT. The full variable domain, with the rest looked up from reference TRBV9 and TRBJ1-3, is DSGVTQTPKHLITATGQRVTLRCSPRSGDLSVYWYQQSLDQGLQFLIQYYNGEERAKGNILERFSAQQFPDLHSELNLSSLELGDSALYFCASSVASRFGNTIYFGEGSWLTVV.

The chain carries TRBV19 and TRBJ1-2, with D perhaps TRBD1 (5 bases). Deletions cut 9 bases from V and 5 bases from J, with 19 bases between. This CDR3 is built from 14 residues. In germline, CDR1 is LNHDA, CDR2 SQIVND (reference sequence). The CDR3 DNA reads as TGTGCCAGCACCCTCTTGGGGGGTGAGTATGGCTACACCTTC. It codes for CASTLLGGEYGYTF.

The chain couples TRBV4-3 to TRBJ2-7; weak D call: TRBD2 (6 bases). The CDR3 is made up of 14 amino acids. The V end was cut by 3 bases, the J end by 5 bases, with 14 bases between. Germline loops: CDR1 LGHNA, CDR2 YSLEER. The DNA of the CDR3 is TGCGCCAGCAGCCACCGGGGGTGGGACGACGAGCAGTACTTC. It specifies CASSHRGWDDEQYF.

This clone appeared a single time. V is TRBV2 and J is TRBJ1-6, with D perhaps matching TRBD1 (6 bases). Looked up from germline, CDR1 is SNHLY and CDR2 is FYNNEI. Between the trimmed V and J ends, which lost 2 bases and 14 bases, there was a span of 16 bases. The CDR3 totals 14 residues. The DNA of the CDR3 is TGTGCCAGCAGTGAAATTCAGGGCAGGGGCACCCTCCACTTT. Its protein product is CASSEIQGRGTLHF. The whole variable domain, remainder taken from reference TRBV2 and TRBJ1-6, is EPEVTQTPSHQVTQMGQEVILRCVPISNHLYFYWYRQILGQKVEFLVSFYNNEISEKSEIFDDQFSVERPDGSNFTLKIRSTKLEDSAMYFCASSEIQGRGTLHFGNGTRLTVT.

The sample holds many counts of this clone. The gene calls are TRBV5-1 and TRBJ2-6, with 8 nucleotides matching TRBD1. CDR3 size: 18 residues. V lost 4 bases to trimming and J lost 0 bases; unmatched junction nucleotides: 9. The germline V gene encodes CDR1 SGHRS and CDR2 YFSETQ. This CDR3 reads CASSPETGDLSGANVLTF. In DNA, the CDR3 is TGCGCCAGCAGCCCCGAGACAGGGGACCTCTCTGGGGCCAACGTCCTGACTTTC.

This clone was seen only a few times. The J gene is TRBJ1-2, the V gene TRBV2; TRBD1 agrees at 7 bases. The CDR3 length is 20 residues. The J segment lost 3 bases and the V segment lost 0 bases, leaving 19 bases of the junction unmatched. Germline V CDR1 and CDR2: SNHLY, FYNNEI. CDR3 nucleotides: TGTGCCAGCAGTGAAGCACGAGGGGGGACAGAAGCAATAAGTCACTATGGCTACACCTTC. Amino acid sequence: CASSEARGGTEAISHYGYTF.

The rearrangement links TRBV6-5 to TRBJ2-2, with D perhaps matching TRBD2 (7 bases). Per the germline V gene, CDR1 is MNHEY and CDR2 is SVGAGI. The CDR3 sequence is 16 residues long. V shed 2 bases and J shed 4 bases, with 14 bases lying between them. CDR3 protein: CASSYGGGRGTGELFF. CDR3 bases: TGTGCCAGCAGTTACGGGGGGGGGCGGGGCACCGGGGAGCTGTTTTTT.

The chain is built from TRBV5-1 and TRBJ2-7, with D unresolved. The germline gives CDR1 SGHRS, CDR2 YFSETQ. The CDR3 runs 12 residues. Trimming stripped 2 bases from V and 4 bases from J, with 7 bases between. CDR3 nucleotides: TGCGCCAGCAGCTTATCTCGGTACGAGCAGTACTTC. It yields the protein CASSLSRYEQYF.

The chain uses TRBV5-3 and TRBJ1-5; D is possibly TRBD1 (5 bases). TRBV5-3 is treated as an ORF (open reading frame) with a function not yet certain. V lost 1 base and J 5 bases, leaving 10 bases between the germline ends. This CDR3 region has 14 residues. The chain's CDR3 is CARSLQGIDQPQHF. CDR3 DNA: TGTGCCAGAAGCTTGCAGGGAATCGATCAGCCCCAGCATTTT.

The rearrangement links TRBV2 to TRBJ1-1; 8 positions match TRBD1. Germline CDR1 SNHLY, CDR2 FYNNEI. Losses at the gene ends were 4 bases for V and 7 bases for J; bases not matched to a gene: 11. The CDR3 runs to 15 residues. CDR3 protein: CASSVGGQGASEAFF. CDR3 nucleotide sequence: TGTGCCAGCAGTGTTGGAGGACAGGGTGCAAGTGAAGCTTTCTTT.

V and J are TRBV9 and TRBJ1-1, with a weak D call TRBD1 (5 bases). The CDR3 has 13 residues. Germline-derived CDR1 and CDR2 are SGDLS and YYNGEE. V lost 4 bases and J lost 2, with 9 bases in between. The CDR3 DNA reads TGTGCCAGCAGCTTCGGACATAACACTGAAGCTTTCTTT. Its translation: CASSFGHNTEAFF.

The rearrangement joins TRBV6-5 to TRBJ2-7; 7 bases agree with TRBD1. Trimming took 4 bases from V and 1 from J; bases not matched to a gene: 4. CDR3 length: 14 residues. Germline V CDR1 and CDR2: MNHEY, SVGAGI. CDR3: CASSFRDRSYEQYF. The CDR3 DNA is TGTGCCAGCAGTTTCCGGGACAGATCCTACGAGCAGTACTTC.

V is TRBV5-1 and J is TRBJ1-1, with no clear D. V lost 1 base, J lost 4 bases, and 17 bases lay in between. The CDR3 is made up of 16 amino acids. The germline V gene has CDR1 SGHRS and CDR2 YFSETQ. The CDR3 DNA sequence: TGCGCCAGCAGCTTGACCCTGAGGATGTTGGTCACTGAAGCTTTCTTT. Protein: CASSLTLRMLVTEAFF.

The chain employs TRBV10-2 and TRBJ2-1, with D tentatively TRBD1 (5 bases). V lost 6 bases to trimming and J lost 12 bases, with 12 bases between them. The germline gives CDR1 WSHSY, CDR2 SAAADI. The CDR3 runs 11 residues. The chain's CDR3 is CASRDTSGQFF. In nucleotides, the CDR3 is TGCGCCAGCAGGGACACCTCGGGGCAGTTCTTC.

The chain carries TRBV25-1 and TRBJ1-3; D is unresolved. Germline V gene lookup returns CDR1 MGHDK and CDR2 SYGVNS. This CDR3 region has 14 residues. V lost 5 bases to trimming and J lost 2 bases, with 10 bases between them. CDR3 DNA: TGTGCCAGCAGTCTCGGGTCGGCTGGAAACACCATATATTTT. This translates into CASSLGSAGNTIYF.

The V gene is TRBV18, the J gene TRBJ2-1; TRBD2 might be the D (5 bases). CDR1 and CDR2 from the germline V gene are KGHSH and LQKENI. Between the trimmed V and J ends, which lost 1 base and 8 bases, there was a span of 27 bases. The CDR3 runs to 19 residues. CDR3 DNA sequence: TGTGCCAGCTCACCACTAGCCCCGGTGGGAACGGGATGGACCCATGAGCAGTTCTTC. Its protein is CASSPLAPVGTGWTHEQFF.

This chain connects TRBV9 to TRBJ1-2, with D unclear. V lost 0 bases to trimming and J lost 3 bases, with 12 bases between them. The CDR3 covers 15 residues. Germline-derived CDR1 and CDR2 are SGDLS and YYNGEE. CDR3 nucleotide sequence: TGTGCCAGCAGCGTAGGACGAGGGAGCTACTATGGCTACACCTTC. Its protein product is CASSVGRGSYYGYTF.

The chain uses TRBV7-9 and TRBJ2-7, with a possible D match to TRBD1 (5 bases). The CDR3 length is 15 residues. The germline V gene encodes CDR1 SEHNR and CDR2 FQNEAQ (reference sequence). V gave up 1 base and J gave up 2 bases, with 12 bases separating them. CDR3: CASSLEARVPYEQYF. CDR3 sequence (DNA): TGTGCCAGCAGCTTAGAGGCCAGGGTACCCTACGAGCAGTACTTC.

This clone was seen just once. The chain recombines TRBV5-1 with TRBJ2-5; maybe TRBD1 (6 bases). Trimming stripped 3 bases from V and 3 bases from J, with 9 bases between. The CDR3 has 13 residues. Looked up from germline, CDR1 is SGHRS and CDR2 is YFSETQ. DNA for the CDR3: TGCGCCAGCAGCTCGGACAGTAAAGAGACCCAGTACTTC. It translates to CASSSDSKETQYF. Filled out from reference TRBV5-1 and TRBJ2-5, the complete variable domain reads KAGVTQTPRYLIKTRGQQVTLSCSPISGHRSVSWYQQTPGQGLQFLFEYFSETQRNKGNFPGRFSGRQFSNSRSEMNVSTLELGDSALYLCASSSDSKETQYFGPGTRLLVL.